The clone carrying this TCR beta chain was detected only a few times. The 5'RACE template-switching step produced TCR cDNA and added a universal primer site and UMIs. TCRdb reanalysed the 5' RACE reads using MiXCR and keeps one entry per CDR3 protein. The sample records some 320,000 distinct CDR3 sequences, 8.7% being singletons. This sample stems from a study of T cells after yellow fever vaccination. CDR3 length: 17 residues. The source of this sequence is a young man who received the YFV17D yellow fever vaccine. The sequencing used PBMCs, collected on the day of the first yellow fever vaccination. The chain has TRBV21-1 and TRBJ2-2; the table gives TRBD1 as D, unverified against the DNA. TRBV21-1 is assigned pseudogene status. The DNA for the CDR3 is TGTGCCAGCAGCAAAGGATCGGGGGGAAGTGGGACCGGGGAGCTGTTTTTT. Translated, it gives CASSKGSGGSGTGELFF.